This T cell receptor beta chain originates from a study of blood T cell repertoires in COVID-19. Study members were between roughly 18 and 90 years old and lived in 24 US regions. Self-reported history from a screening survey and questionnaire set each donor's cohort. The germline V gene has CDR1 KGHSH and CDR2 LQKENI. The length of the CDR3 is 14 residues. Between the trimmed V and J ends, which lost 6 bases and 0 bases, there was a span of 11 bases. Per the authors' pipeline: Amplification with reference gene primers provided the estimates of nucleated cell counts. Sequencing was performed with immunoSEQ multiplex PCR; in TCRdb, only in-frame clones are kept and a portion is missing. That table is the source of V, J and clone size, and D and trimming were worked out from the DNA. Of under 200,000 clones in the sample, more than 65% are singletons; the top ten hold about 5.3%.

The sequence came from a middle-aged woman with acute COVID-19. Sequences were obtained from PBMCs or T cells enriched from blood (not recorded which). The chain joins TRBV18 to TRBJ1-1; D may be TRBD1 (5 bases). The CDR3 DNA is TGTGCCAGCTCCCCCCAGACAGTGAACACTGAAGCTTTCTTT. Translation gives CASSPQTVNTEAFF.